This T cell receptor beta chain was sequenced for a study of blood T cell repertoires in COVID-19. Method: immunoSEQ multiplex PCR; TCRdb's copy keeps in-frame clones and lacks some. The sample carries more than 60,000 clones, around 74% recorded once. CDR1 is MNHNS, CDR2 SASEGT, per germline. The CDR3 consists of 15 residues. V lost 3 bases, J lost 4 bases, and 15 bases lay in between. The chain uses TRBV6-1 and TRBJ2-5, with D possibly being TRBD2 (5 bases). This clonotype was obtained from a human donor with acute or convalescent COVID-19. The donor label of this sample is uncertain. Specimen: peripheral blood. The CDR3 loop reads CASSDTYWAGETQYF. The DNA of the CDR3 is TGTGCCAGCAGTGACACCTATTGGGCGGGAGAGACCCAGTACTTC.